Each of the 11 T cell receptor beta chains below was sequenced from the same sample in a study of T-cell reconstitution after alpha-beta-depleted transplantation in children. It was with unique molecular identifiers that the TCRbeta library was prepared. Each CDR3 protein is one row after TCRdb ran MiXCR on the PCR reads. The profile covers hundreds of thousands of distinct CDR3 sequences, with 10% to 15% appearing a single time and 2.2% taken by the ten largest. The source was PBMCs, mostly from graft donor cells, collected 360 days after TCRalphabeta/CD19-depleted stem cell transplant. Receptors originate from a male patient under 18 who had a stem cell transplant for acute myeloid leukemia, so the T cells may come from the graft donor.

This clonotype appeared a few times. The J gene is TRBJ2-7, the V gene TRBV23-1, with TRBD1 as a possible D gene (6 bases). TRBV23-1 falls under the ORF class, with uncertain function. CDR3 size: 16 residues. V gave up 1 base and J gave up 3 bases, with 16 bases separating them. The CDR3 spells CASSQYDRTAFYEQYF. The CDR3 DNA reads as TGCGCCAGCAGTCAATACGACAGGACAGCCTTCTACGAGCAGTACTTC.

This sequence joins TRBV7-3 and TRBJ2-7, with 8 bases aligning to TRBD2. CDR1 and CDR2 (germline): SGHTA, FQGTGA. The CDR3 length is 13 residues. Trimming at V came to 4 bases and at J to 6 bases, leaving 5 bases not matched to a gene. CDR3 bases: TGTGCCAGCAGCTCCGGGCTAGCGGGCGAGCAGTACTTC. Protein sequence: CASSSGLAGEQYF.

In this sample, this clonotype turned up a few times. The V gene is TRBV4-2, the J gene TRBJ2-5, with 8 bases matching TRBD1. The ends lost 0 bases at V and 4 bases at J; junction bases unmatched: 7. The CDR3 runs 16 residues. The germline gives CDR1 LGHNA, CDR2 YNFKEQ. CDR3 nucleotide sequence: TGTGCCAGCAGCCAAGAACAGGGGGGTGTAGGAGAGACCCAGTACTTC. Residues: CASSQEQGGVGETQYF.

This clonotype was detected many times. The chain has TRBV20-1 and TRBJ2-7; possible D gene TRBD2, 6 bases. V lost 8 bases, J lost 0 bases, and 14 bases lay in between. The CDR3 covers 13 residues. The germline CDR1 and CDR2 sequences are DFQATT and SNEGSKA (reference sequence). This CDR3 is CSPEGTFSYEQYF. The CDR3 nucleotides are TGCAGTCCGGAGGGGACCTTCTCCTACGAGCAGTACTTC.

The table lists this clonotype with a few counts. The V call is TRBV20-1, the J call TRBJ2-2, with D unclear. The CDR3 spans 12 residues. Germline CDR1 reads DFQATT; CDR2 reads SNEGSKA (reference sequence). Deletions cut 6 bases from V and 5 bases from J, with 10 bases between. The CDR3 region is CSAPRRTGELFF. The CDR3 nucleotides read TGCAGTGCGCCTCGGAGAACCGGGGAGCTGTTTTTT.

This clonotype was observed a single time. This rearrangement joins TRBV7-8 to TRBJ1-5; no definite D call. Germline CDR1 reads SGHVS; CDR2 reads FQNEAQ. Trimming cost V 2 bases and J 2 bases, with 10 bases left between them. The CDR3 is 15 residues long. The CDR3 loop is CASSLLDGRNQPQHF. The DNA for the CDR3 is TGTGCCAGCAGCTTACTCGACGGTCGCAATCAGCCCCAGCATTTT.

This clonotype appeared many times. The J gene is TRBJ2-5, the V gene TRBV20-1; 10 positions agree with TRBD2. Germline loops: CDR1 DFQATT, CDR2 SNEGSKA (reference sequence). Losses at the gene ends were 7 bases for V and 5 bases for J; bases not matched to a gene: 10. This CDR3 is built from 14 residues. The CDR3 DNA reads as TGCAGTGTCCCGGGACTAGCGACGAGGGAGACCCAGTACTTC. Protein product: CSVPGLATRETQYF.

This clonotype has more than one count but fewer than ten. J is TRBJ2-7 and V is TRBV20-1, with 10 bases fitting TRBD2. Losses at the gene ends were 6 bases for V and 2 bases for J; bases not matched to a gene: 4. Germline assignment: CDR1 DFQATT and CDR2 SNEGSKA (reference sequence). The CDR3 consists of 13 residues. CDR3 in amino acids: CSARTSGPYEQYF. The CDR3 DNA sequence: TGCAGTGCCCGGACTAGCGGACCCTACGAGCAGTACTTC.

The V and J genes are TRBV20-1 and TRBJ2-1; D might be TRBD1 (5 bases). Trimming removed 5 bases from V and 0 bases from J, with 11 bases in between. The CDR3 length is 14 residues. Germline CDR1 DFQATT, CDR2 SNEGSKA (reference sequence). The CDR3 DNA follows: TGCAGTGCTGCAAACAGGTTCTCCTACAATGAGCAGTTCTTC. This translates into CSAANRFSYNEQFF.

In this sample, this clonotype turned up a few times. CDR3 DNA: TGTGCCAGCAGTTTACTTCGACTAGCGGGGTGGACAGATACGCAGTATTTT. Residues: CASSLLRLAGWTDTQYF. V and J are TRBV28 and TRBJ2-3; TRBD2 agrees at 11 bases. The CDR3 runs 17 residues. The V gene end was trimmed by 2 bases and the J gene end by 3 bases; junction bases not matched to a gene: 7. Germline assignment: CDR1 MDHEN and CDR2 SYDVKM.

This clonotype was counted a few times. J is TRBJ2-7 and V is TRBV28, with D possibly matching TRBD1 (6 bases). The CDR3 totals 14 residues. Trimming cost V 7 bases and J 2 bases, with 15 bases left between them. From germline, CDR1 is MDHEN and CDR2 SYDVKM. The CDR3 is CASTGQPYTYEQYF. CDR3 in DNA: TGTGCCAGCACCGGACAGCCCTATACCTACGAGCAGTACTTC.